The sequence of this T cell receptor beta chain was determined in a study of blood T cell repertoires in COVID-19. Assay: immunoSEQ multiplex PCR; the TCRdb copy retains only in-frame clones and omits some. The sample yields roughly 200,000 clones, around 85% seen once. With V trimmed by 7 bases and J by 2 bases, 4 bases remained unmatched. Germline CDR1 reads LNHDA; CDR2 reads SQIVND (reference sequence). The CDR3 extends over 14 amino acids. The sample comprised peripheral blood. The receptor was isolated from a man aged 60 to 69 with acute or convalescent COVID-19. The chain recombines TRBV19 with TRBJ1-5; 8 nucleotides match TRBD1. CDR3 coding DNA: TGTGCCAGTACCTCGACAGGGGGCAATCAGCCCCAGCATTTT. Translating gives CASTSTGGNQPQHF.